This T cell receptor (beta chain) was found in a study of OX40 agonist ivuxolimab in advanced cancers. General notes on the study: Ivuxolimab was a fully human IgG2 agonistic monoclonal antibody targeting the costimulatory receptor OX40 (CD134). The paper covers the monotherapy dose-escalation part of the phase I ivuxolimab trial, which included N ≈ 54 patients. Prior anti-PD-1, anti-PD-L1 or anti-CTLA-4 therapy was permitted, and checkpoint inhibitors had been received by 30% to 40% of dose-escalation patients. Intravenous ivuxolimab was administered to patients every 2 weeks at six dose levels: 0.01, 0.1, 0.3, 1.5, 3 and 10 mg/kg. The point of sequencing TCRbeta in the periphery was to test whether ivuxolimab changed TCR sequence diversity and drove clonal T-cell expansion. In the dose-escalation cohort, around 80% of patients were male, and the mean age was 60 years with a range of about 20 to 79. Partial responses were achieved by three dose-escalation patients, of whom one had hepatocellular carcinoma and two had cutaneous melanoma. Of the roughly 51 patients in dose escalation, about 20 had hepatocellular carcinoma, about 15 had melanoma, 9 had renal cell carcinoma and 9 had head and neck cancer.

CDR1 MGHRA and CDR2 YSYEKL are derived from the germline V gene. Trimming accounts for 2 bases at V and 0 bases at J, while the number of junction bases matched to no gene is 8. From cysteine to phenylalanine, the CDR3 is 19 amino acids long. The retained sequence is limited to the CDR3, 57 bases, with the frame set at the first base. A remark on this clone: The target of this receptor is not known. No quality values exist for individual bases; no much larger clone is one base distant.

To sequence the TCRbeta CDR3 region, genomic DNA was isolated from the sorted cells. TCRbeta CDR3 regions were sequenced using the immunoSEQ Assay. This is the immuneACCESS table as TCRdb keeps it, with only in-frame sequences that have V and J called. A part of the clones is gone; compared with another copy, unresolved V genes explain less than half, and the rest is unexplained. The sample data list about 30,000 clones, and around 79% of these were observed just once. The leading ten clones occupy approximately 10% of the sample. What the authors observed across the whole study: Partial responders in the 0.1-3.0 mg/kg groups had among the lowest normalized peripheral clonal expansion, especially among CD8+ T cells. The antigen specificity of the clonally expanded peripheral T cells was not determined. Low levels of normalized T-cell clonal expansion were also seen in some patients who did not respond. After ivuxolimab, CD8+ T cells had more expanded clones than CD4+ T cells on average. At doses from 0.1 to 3.0 mg/kg, clonal expansion was seen in both CD4+ and CD8+ blood T cells between baseline and week 6.

The trial excluded patients who had a history of autoimmune disease or who were on systemic immunosuppression. Peripheral blood for TCR sequencing was collected from all dose cohorts at baseline, on cycle 4 day 1, and on cycle 7 day 1. Samples were obtained from an open-label, multicenter, first-in-human phase I dose-escalation trial of ivuxolimab. The trial enrolled adults with locally advanced or metastatic head and neck squamous cell, hepatocellular, melanoma or renal cell carcinoma. Before TCR sequencing, CD4+ T cells and CD8+ T cells were sorted from peripheral blood as separate populations. The clonotype comes from an adult with an advanced solid tumor such as melanoma, head and neck, liver or kidney cancer. Source: CD4+ or CD8+ T cells sorted from blood, taken in a trial of the OX40 agonist ivuxolimab. The rearrangement joined TRBV4-1 to TRBJ1-6; 9 middle bases align to TRBD1. Read as DNA, the sequence is TGCGCCAGCAGCCAATCGGACAGGGGCGTGAGCTCCTATAATTCACCCCTCCACTTT. Its translation is CASSQSDRGVSSYNSPLHF.